The TCR beta chain described here comes from a study of blood T cell repertoires in COVID-19. At the level of the study: Donors in the United States, Italy and Spain gave samples during acute or convalescent COVID-19. T cells, B-cell-depleted T cells, or PBMCs provided the cDNA or gDNA that served as material.

Trimming took 3 bases from V and 5 from J, leaving 14 bases between them. CDR1 and CDR2 from the germline V gene are SGHVS and FNYEAQ. The CDR3 length is 15 residues. Per the original data handling: Reference gene primer amplification gave estimated nucleated cell counts. TCRdb's copy holds only in-frame clones and misses some; the assay was immunoSEQ multiplex PCR. The V and J calls and the clone size are those of that table, but D and trimming were determined from the DNA. This table has about 120,000 clones, about 80% appearing once. V and J are TRBV7-6 and TRBJ1-5; TRBD1 might be the D (5 bases). The sequencing sample was made of peripheral blood. This sequence originates from a man aged 35-49 years with active or convalescent COVID-19. DNA for the CDR3: TGTGCCAGCAGCTTTTATGCAGGGTATGATCAGCCCCAGCATTTT. Amino acids: CASSFYAGYDQPQHF.